Shown below are 3 T cell receptor beta chains from a single sample sequenced in a study of cytomegalovirus exposure and HLA in healthy donors. The PCR contained 60 Vbeta and 13 Jbeta primers. Sequencing was performed with immunoSEQ multiplex PCR; in TCRdb, only in-frame clones are kept and a portion is missing. Of roughly 200,000 clones listed, roughly 84% were seen once; the top ten hold about 1.7%. The sample comprised PBMCs. The origin of the receptors is a man aged 45-65 years in good health and CMV-seronegative.

The chain couples TRBV18 to TRBJ1-4, with 10 bases lining up with TRBD1. CDR1 KGHSH and CDR2 LQKENI come from the germline V gene. V was pared by 6 bases and J by 7 bases, with 11 bases of the junction left unmatched. This CDR3 is built from 16 residues. The CDR3 DNA reads as TGTGCCAGCTCCCCTATCTCCGGGACAGGGGCTGAAAAACTGTTTTTT. It yields the protein CASSPISGTGAEKLFF. Combining the CDR3 with reference TRBV18 and TRBJ1-4 gives the whole variable domain NAGVMQNPRHLVRRRGQEARLRCSPMKGHSHVYWYRQLPEEGLKFMVYLQKENIIDESGMPKERFSAEFPKEGPSILRIQQVVRGDSAAYFCASSPISGTGAEKLFFGSGTQLSVL.

The chain couples TRBV9 to TRBJ2-7, with 7 bases aligning to TRBD1. TRBJ2-1 matches the DNA end more closely, so the J call is doubtful. Germline V lookup: CDR1 SGDLS, CDR2 YYNGEE. The CDR3 is 15 residues long. CDR3 protein: CASSAERGRGNEQFF. The DNA for the CDR3 is TGTGCCAGCAGCGCCGAGAGGGGGCGCGGAAATGAGCAGTTCTTC.

CDR3 sequence reads: CASSQRTVDTEAFF. Written as DNA, the CDR3 is TGTGCCAGCAGCCAGCGAACAGTGGACACTGAAGCTTTCTTT. The chain uses TRBV4-2 and TRBJ1-1; D call uncertain. The CDR3 contains 14 residues. CDR1 is LGHNA, CDR2 YNFKEQ, per germline. V was cut by 3 bases and J by 3 bases, with 11 bases left in between.